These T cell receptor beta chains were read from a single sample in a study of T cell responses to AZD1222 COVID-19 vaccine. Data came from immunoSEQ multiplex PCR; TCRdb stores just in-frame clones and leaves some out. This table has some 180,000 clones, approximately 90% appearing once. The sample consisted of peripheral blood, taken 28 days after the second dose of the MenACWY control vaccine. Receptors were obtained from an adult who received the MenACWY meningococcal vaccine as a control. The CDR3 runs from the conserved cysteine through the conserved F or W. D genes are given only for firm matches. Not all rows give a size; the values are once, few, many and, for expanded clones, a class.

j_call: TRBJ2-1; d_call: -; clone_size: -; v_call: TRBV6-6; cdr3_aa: CASSSGTYYNEQFF; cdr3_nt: TGTGCCAGCAGTTCCGGGACTTACTACAATGAGCAGTTCTTC
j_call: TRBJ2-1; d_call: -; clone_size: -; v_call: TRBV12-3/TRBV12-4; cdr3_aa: CASTTGLANEQFF; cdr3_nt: TGTGCCAGCACCACCGGACTGGCCAATGAGCAGTTCTTC
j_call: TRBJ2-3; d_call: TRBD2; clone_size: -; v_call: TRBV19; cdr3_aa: CASSIGSGIPDTQYF; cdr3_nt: TGTGCCAGTAGTATCGGCAGCGGGATCCCAGATACGCAGTATTTT
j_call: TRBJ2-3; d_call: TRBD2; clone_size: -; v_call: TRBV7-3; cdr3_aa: CASSLNLAAGDTQYF; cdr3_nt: TGTGCCAGCAGCTTAAACCTAGCGGCTGGAGATACGCAGTATTTT
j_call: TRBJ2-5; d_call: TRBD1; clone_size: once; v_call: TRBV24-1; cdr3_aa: CATSEGGQGWTQYF; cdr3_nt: TGTGCCACCAGTGAAGGCGGACAGGGATGGACCCAGTACTTC
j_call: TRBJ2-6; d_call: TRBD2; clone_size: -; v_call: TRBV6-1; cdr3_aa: CASSEGSSGSSGANVLTF; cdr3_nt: TGTGCCAGCAGTGAAGGATCTAGCGGGAGCTCTGGGGCCAACGTCCTGACTTTC
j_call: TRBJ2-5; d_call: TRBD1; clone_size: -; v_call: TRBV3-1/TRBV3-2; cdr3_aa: CASSSQGRETQYF; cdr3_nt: TGTGCCAGCAGCTCACAGGGGCGAGAGACCCAGTACTTC
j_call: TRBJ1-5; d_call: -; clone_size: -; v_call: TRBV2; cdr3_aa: CASSETLQPQHF; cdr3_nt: TGTGCCAGCAGTGAAACCCTTCAGCCCCAGCATTTT
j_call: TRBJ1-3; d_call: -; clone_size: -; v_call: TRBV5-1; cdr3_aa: CASSRERAAGNTIYF; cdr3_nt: TGCGCCAGCAGCCGCGAGCGGGCGGCTGGAAACACCATATATTTT
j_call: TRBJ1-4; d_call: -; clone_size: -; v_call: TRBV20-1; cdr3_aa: CSSYNRGKLFF; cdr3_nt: TGCAGTTCTTACAACCGAGGAAAACTGTTTTTT
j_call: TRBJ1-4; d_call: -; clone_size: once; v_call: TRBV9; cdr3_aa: CASSGREDNEKLFF; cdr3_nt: TGTGCCAGCAGCGGCCGGGAAGATAATGAAAAACTGTTTTTT
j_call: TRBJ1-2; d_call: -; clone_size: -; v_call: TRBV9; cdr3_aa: CASSVALGRDGYTF; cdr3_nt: TGTGCCAGCAGCGTAGCACTGGGGCGTGATGGCTACACCTTC
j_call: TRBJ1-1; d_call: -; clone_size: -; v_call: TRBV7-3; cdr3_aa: CASSNQGTPKTEAFF; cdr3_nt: TGTGCCAGCAGCAATCAGGGGACCCCAAAGACTGAAGCTTTCTTT
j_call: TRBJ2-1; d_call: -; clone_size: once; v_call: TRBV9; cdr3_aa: CASSVADSYNEQFF; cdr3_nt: TGTGCCAGCAGCGTAGCGGACAGCTACAATGAGCAGTTCTTC
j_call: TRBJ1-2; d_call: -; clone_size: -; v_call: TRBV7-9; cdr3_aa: CASSLAREGYGYTF; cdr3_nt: TGTGCCAGCAGCTTAGCGCGGGAGGGCTATGGCTACACCTTC
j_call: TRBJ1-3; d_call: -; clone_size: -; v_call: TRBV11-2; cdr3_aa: CASSLVSSTISGNTIYF; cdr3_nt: TGTGCCAGCAGCTTAGTGTCGTCAACCATCTCTGGAAACACCATATATTTT
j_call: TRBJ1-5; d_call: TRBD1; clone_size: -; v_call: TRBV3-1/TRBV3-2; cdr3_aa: CASSQAGRGSNQPQHF; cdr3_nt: TGTGCCAGCAGCCAAGCCGGCAGGGGGTCCAATCAGCCCCAGCATTTT
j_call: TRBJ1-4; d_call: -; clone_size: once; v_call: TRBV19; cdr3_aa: CASSPRGDEKLFF; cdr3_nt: TGTGCCAGTAGCCCCCGGGGGGATGAAAAACTGTTTTTT
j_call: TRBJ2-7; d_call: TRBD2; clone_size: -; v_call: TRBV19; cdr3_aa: CASTGWREGRGEQYF; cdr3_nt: TGTGCCAGTACCGGCTGGCGGGAGGGCCGCGGCGAGCAGTACTTC
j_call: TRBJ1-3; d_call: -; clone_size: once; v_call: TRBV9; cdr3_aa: CASSVVGGDGNTIYF; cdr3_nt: TGTGCCAGCAGCGTAGTGGGGGGCGACGGAAACACCATATATTTT